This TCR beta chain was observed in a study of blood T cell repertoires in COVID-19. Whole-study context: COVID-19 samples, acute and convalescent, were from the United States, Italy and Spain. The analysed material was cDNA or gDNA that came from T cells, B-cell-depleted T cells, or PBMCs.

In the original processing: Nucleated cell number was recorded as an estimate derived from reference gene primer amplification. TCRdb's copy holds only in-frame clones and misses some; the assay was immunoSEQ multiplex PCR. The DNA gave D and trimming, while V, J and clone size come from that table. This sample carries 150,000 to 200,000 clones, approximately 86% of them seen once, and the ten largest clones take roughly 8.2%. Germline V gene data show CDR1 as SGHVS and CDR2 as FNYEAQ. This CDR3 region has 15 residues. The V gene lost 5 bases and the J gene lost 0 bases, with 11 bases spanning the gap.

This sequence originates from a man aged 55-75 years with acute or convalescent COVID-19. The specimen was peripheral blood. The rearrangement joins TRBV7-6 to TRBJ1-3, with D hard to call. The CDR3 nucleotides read TGTGCCAGCAGCCTCGCCAGTAACTCTGGAAACACCATATATTTT. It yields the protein CASSLASNSGNTIYF.